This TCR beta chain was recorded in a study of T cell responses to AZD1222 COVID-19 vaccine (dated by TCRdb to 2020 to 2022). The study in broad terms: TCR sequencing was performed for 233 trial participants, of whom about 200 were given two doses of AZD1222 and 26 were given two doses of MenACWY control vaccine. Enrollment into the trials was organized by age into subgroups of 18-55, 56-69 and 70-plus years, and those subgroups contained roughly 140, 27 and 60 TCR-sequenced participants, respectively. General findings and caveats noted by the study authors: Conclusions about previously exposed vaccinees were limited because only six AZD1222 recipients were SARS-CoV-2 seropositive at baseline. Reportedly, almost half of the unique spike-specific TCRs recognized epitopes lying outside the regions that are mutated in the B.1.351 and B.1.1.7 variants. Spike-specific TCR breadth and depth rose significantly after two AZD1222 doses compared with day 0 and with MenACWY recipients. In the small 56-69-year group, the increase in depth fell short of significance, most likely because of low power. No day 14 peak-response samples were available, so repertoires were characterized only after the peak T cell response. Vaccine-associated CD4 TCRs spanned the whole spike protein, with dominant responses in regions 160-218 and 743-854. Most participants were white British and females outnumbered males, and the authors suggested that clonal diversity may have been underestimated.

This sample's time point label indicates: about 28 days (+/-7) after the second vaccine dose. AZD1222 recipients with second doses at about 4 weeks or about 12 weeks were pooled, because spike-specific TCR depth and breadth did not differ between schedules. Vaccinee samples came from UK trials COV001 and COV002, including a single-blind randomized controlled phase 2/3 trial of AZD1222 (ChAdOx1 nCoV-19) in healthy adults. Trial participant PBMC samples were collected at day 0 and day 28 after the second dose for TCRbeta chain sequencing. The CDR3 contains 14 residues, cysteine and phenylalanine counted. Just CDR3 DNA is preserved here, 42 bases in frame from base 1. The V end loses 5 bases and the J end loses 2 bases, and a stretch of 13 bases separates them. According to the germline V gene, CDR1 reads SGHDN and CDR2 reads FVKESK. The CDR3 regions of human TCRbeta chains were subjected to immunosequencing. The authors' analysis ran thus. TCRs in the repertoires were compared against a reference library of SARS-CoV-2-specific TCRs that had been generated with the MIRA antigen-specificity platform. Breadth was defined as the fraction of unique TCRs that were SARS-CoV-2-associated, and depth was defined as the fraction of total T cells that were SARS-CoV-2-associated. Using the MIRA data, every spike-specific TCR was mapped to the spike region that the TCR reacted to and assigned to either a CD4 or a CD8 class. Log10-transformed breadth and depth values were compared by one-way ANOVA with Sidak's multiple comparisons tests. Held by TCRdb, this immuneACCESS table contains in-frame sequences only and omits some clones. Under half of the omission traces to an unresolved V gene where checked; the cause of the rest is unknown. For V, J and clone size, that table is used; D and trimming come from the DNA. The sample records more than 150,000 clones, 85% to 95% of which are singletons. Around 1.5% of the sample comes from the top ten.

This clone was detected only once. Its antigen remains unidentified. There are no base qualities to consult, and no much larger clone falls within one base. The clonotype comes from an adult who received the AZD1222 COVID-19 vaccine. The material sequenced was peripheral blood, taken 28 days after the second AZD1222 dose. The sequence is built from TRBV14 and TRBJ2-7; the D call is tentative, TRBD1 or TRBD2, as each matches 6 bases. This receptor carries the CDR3 CASSVSGDTYEQYF. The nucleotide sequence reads TGTGCCAGCAGCGTCTCGGGGGACACCTACGAGCAGTACTTC.